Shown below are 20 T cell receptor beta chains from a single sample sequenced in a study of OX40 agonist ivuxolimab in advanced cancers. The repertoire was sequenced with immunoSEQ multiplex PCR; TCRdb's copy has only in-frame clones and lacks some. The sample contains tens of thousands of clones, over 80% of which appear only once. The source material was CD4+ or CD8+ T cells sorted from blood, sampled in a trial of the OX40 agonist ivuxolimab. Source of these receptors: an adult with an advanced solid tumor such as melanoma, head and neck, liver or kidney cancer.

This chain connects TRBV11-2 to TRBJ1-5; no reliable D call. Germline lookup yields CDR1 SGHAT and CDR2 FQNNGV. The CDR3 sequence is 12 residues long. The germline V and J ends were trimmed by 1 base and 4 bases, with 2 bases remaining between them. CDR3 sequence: CASSLANQPQHF. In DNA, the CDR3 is TGTGCCAGCAGCTTAGCAAATCAGCCCCAGCATTTT.

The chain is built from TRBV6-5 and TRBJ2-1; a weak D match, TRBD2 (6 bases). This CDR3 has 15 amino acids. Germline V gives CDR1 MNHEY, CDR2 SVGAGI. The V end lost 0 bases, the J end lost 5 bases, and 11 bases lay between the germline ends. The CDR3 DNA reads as TGTGCCAGCAGTTACTCAGCGGGCCTACACAATGAGCAGTTCTTC. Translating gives CASSYSAGLHNEQFF.

The CDR3 region is CASSLVVGSSSYEQYF. The CDR3 DNA is TGTGCCAGCAGTTTAGTTGTAGGGAGCAGCTCCTACGAGCAGTACTTC. V is TRBV27 and J is TRBJ2-7, with a possible D match to TRBD2 (5 bases). This CDR3 is 16 amino acids long. Germline V lookup: CDR1 MNHEY, CDR2 SMNVEV (reference sequence). V was clipped by 2 bases and J by 0 bases, with 14 bases between them.

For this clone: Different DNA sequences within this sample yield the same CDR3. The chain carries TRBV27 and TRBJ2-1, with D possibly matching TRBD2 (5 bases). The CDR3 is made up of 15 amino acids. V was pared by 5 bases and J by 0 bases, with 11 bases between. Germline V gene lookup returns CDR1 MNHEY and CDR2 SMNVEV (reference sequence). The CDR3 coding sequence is TGTGCCAGCAGTACCAGCGGAAGCTCCTACAATGAGCAGTTCTTC. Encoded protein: CASSTSGSSYNEQFF.

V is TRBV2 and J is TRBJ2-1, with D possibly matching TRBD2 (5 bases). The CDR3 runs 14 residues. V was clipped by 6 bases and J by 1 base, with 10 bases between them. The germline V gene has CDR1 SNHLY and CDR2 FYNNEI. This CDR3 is CASSPGLSYNEQFF. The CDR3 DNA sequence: TGTGCCAGCAGCCCCGGACTGTCCTACAATGAGCAGTTCTTC.

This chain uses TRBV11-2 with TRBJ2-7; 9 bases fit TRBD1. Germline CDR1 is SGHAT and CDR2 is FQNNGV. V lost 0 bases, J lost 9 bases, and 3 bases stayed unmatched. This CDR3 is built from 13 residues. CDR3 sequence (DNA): TGTGCCAGCAGCTTAGAAACAGGGGGCGGGCAGTACTTC. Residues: CASSLETGGGQYF. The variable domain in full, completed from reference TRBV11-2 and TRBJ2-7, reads EAGVAQSPRYKIIEKRQSVAFWCNPISGHATLYWYQQILGQGPKLLIQFQNNGVVDDSQLPKDRFSAERLKGVDSTLKIQPAKLEDSAVYLCASSLETGGGQYFGPGTRLTVT.

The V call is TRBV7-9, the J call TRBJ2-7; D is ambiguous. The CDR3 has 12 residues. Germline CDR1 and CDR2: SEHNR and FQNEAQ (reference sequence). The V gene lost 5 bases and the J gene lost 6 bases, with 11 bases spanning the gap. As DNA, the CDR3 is TGTGCCAGCAGCCAAATCGACACCGAGCAGTACTTC. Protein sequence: CASSQIDTEQYF.

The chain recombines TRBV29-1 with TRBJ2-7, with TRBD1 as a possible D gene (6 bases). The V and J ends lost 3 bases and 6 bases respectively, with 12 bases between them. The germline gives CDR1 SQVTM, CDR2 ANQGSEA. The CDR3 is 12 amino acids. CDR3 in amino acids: CSVEGRGREQYF. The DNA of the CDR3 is TGCAGCGTTGAGGGCAGGGGTCGCGAGCAGTACTTC.

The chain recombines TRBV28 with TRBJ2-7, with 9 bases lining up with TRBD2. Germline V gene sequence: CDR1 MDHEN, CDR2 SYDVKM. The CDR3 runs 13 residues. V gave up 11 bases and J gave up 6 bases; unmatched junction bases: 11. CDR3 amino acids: CAVEGREGPEQYF. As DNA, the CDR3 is TGTGCCGTCGAGGGGCGGGAGGGCCCCGAGCAGTACTTC.

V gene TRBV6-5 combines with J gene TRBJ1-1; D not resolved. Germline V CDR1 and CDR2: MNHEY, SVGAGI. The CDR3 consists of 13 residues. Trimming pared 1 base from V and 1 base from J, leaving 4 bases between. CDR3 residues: CASSYYENTEAFF. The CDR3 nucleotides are TGTGCCAGCAGTTACTACGAGAACACTGAAGCTTTCTTT.

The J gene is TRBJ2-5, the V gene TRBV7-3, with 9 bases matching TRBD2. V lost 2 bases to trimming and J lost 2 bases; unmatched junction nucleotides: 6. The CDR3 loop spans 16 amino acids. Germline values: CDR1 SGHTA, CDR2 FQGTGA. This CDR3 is CASSLSGLAGQETQYF. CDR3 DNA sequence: TGTGCCAGCAGCTTATCGGGCCTAGCGGGACAAGAGACCCAGTACTTC.

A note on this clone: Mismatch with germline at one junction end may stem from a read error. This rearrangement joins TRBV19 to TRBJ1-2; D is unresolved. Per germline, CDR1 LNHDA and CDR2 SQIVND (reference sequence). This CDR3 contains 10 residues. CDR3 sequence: CASIYLGNPF. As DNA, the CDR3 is TGTGCCAGTATTTATCTGGGGAACCCCTTC. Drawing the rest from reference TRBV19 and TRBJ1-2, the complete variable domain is DGGITQSPKYLFRKEGQNVTLSCEQNLNHDAMYWYRQDPGQGLRLIYYSQIVNDFQKGDIAEGYSVSREKKESFPLTVTSAQKNPTAFYLCASIYLGNPFGSGTRLTVV.

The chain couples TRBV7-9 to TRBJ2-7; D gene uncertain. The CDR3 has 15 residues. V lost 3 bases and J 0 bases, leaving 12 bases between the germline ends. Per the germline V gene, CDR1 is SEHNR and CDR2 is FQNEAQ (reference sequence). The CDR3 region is CASSFGTVGSYEQYF. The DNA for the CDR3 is TGTGCCAGCAGCTTCGGTACTGTCGGCTCCTACGAGCAGTACTTC.

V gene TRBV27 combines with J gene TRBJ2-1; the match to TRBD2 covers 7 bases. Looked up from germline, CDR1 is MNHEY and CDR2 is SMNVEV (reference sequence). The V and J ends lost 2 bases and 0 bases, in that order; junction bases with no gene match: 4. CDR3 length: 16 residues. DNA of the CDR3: TGTGCCAGCAGTTTAATCGGCGGGAGCTCCTACAATGAGCAGTTCTTC. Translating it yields CASSLIGGSSYNEQFF.

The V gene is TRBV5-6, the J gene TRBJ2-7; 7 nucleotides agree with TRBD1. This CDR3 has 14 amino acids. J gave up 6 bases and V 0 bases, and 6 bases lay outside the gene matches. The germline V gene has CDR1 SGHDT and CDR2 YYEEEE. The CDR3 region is CASSLGQGFREQYF. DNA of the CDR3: TGTGCCAGCAGCTTGGGACAGGGTTTCCGCGAGCAGTACTTC.

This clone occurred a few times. CDR3 DNA sequence: TGTGCCAGTGGAGGGATCAATGAGCAGTTCTTC. This encodes CASGGINEQFF. This rearrangement joins TRBV14 to TRBJ2-1; tentative D call: TRBD2 (6 bases). Trimming took 9 bases from V and 6 from J, leaving 9 bases between them. From germline, CDR1 is SGHDN and CDR2 FVKESK. This CDR3 is built from 11 residues.

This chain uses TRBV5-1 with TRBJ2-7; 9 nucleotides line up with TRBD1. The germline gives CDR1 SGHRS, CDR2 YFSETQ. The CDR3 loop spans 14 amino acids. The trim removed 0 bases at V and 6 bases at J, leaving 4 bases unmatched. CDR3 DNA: TGCGCCAGCAGCTTGGGGACAGGGGCGATCGAGCAGTACTTC. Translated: CASSLGTGAIEQYF.

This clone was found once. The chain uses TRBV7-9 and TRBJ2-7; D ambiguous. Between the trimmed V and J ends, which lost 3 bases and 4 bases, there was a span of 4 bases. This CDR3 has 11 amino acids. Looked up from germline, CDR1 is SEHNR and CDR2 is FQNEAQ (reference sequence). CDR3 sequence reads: CASSLFYEQYF. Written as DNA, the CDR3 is TGTGCCAGCAGCTTGTTTTACGAGCAGTACTTC.

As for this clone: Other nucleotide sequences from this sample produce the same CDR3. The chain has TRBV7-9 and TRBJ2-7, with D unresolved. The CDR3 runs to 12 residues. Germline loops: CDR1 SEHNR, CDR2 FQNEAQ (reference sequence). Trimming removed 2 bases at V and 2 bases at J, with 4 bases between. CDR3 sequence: CASSLSPYEQYF. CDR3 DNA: TGTGCCAGCAGCTTAAGTCCCTACGAGCAGTACTTC.

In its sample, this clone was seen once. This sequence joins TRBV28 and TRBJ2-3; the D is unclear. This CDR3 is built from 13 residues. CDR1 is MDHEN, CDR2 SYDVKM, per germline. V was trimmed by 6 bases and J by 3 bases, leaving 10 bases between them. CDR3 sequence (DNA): TGTGCCAGCAGAAGAGACGGGACAGATACGCAGTATTTT. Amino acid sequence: CASRRDGTDTQYF.